This T cell receptor beta chain was identified during a study of blood T cell repertoires in COVID-19. The wider study: Nucleic acid was either cDNA or gDNA, and it came from T cells, B-cell-depleted T cells, or PBMCs.

Authors' processing steps: For nucleated cells, counts were estimated from reference gene primer amplification. The method was immunoSEQ multiplex PCR; TCRdb's version includes in-frame clones alone and lacks a portion of them. V, J and clone size derive from that table, while D and trimming were established from the DNA sequence. This table holds 200,000 to 250,000 clones, roughly 86% found once. This CDR3 contains 14 residues. Germline V gene lookup returns CDR1 SGHKS and CDR2 YYEKEE (reference sequence). V lost 5 bases and J lost 7; bases outside the gene matches: 5. Sequencing input: peripheral blood. This clonotype was sampled from a woman in her sixties who had recovered from COVID-19. The rearrangement joins TRBV5-5 to TRBJ2-2; 10 nucleotides line up with TRBD1. CDR3 DNA: TGTGCCAGCAGTTCCGGACAGGGGGGCGGGGAGCTGTTTTTT. This codes for CASSSGQGGGELFF. The full variable domain, its missing parts supplied by reference TRBV5-5 and TRBJ2-2, is DAGVTQSPTHLIKTRGQQVTLRCSPISGHKSVSWYQQVLGQGPQFIFQYYEKEERGRGNFPDRFSARQFPNYSSELNVNALLLGDSALYLCASSSGQGGGELFFGEGSRLTVL.